Below, 21 T cell receptor beta chains from the same sample are listed, as sequenced in a study of beta chain features in type 1 diabetes. The entirety of the isolated RNA underwent reverse transcription, so expressed TCRB transcripts were sequenced. TCRdb keeps only in-frame clones here, not all; method: immunoSEQ multiplex PCR. The sample carries 200,000 to 250,000 clones, about 9.3% recorded once. Material: naive CD4+ T cells from blood. Receptors originate from a woman aged 18 to 35 in good health.

The chain joins TRBV7-9 to TRBJ2-5; 9 positions agree with TRBD2. Germline V CDR1 and CDR2: SEHNR, FQNEAQ (reference sequence). V shed 10 bases and J 2 bases; nucleotides not matched to a gene: 17. The CDR3 length is 17 residues. The CDR3 DNA sequence: TGTGCCATCGAGTGGGGCATAGGACTAGCGAAACAAGAGACCCAGTACTTC. It yields the protein CAIEWGIGLAKQETQYF.

In its sample, this clone was seen many times. The rearrangement joins TRBV29-1 to TRBJ2-7, with 7 nucleotides matching TRBD1. Trimming took 4 bases from V and 6 from J; bases not matched to a gene: 6. This CDR3 has 12 residues. Germline V gives CDR1 SQVTM, CDR2 ANQGSEA. The chain's CDR3 is CSVVEGAAEQYF. DNA for the CDR3: TGCAGCGTTGTCGAGGGGGCGGCCGAGCAGTACTTC.

The rearrangement uses TRBV11-2 and TRBJ1-3, with a weak D call TRBD1 (6 bases). The V end lost 6 bases, the J end lost 0 bases, and 12 bases lay between the germline ends. Germline values: CDR1 SGHAT, CDR2 FQNNGV. This CDR3 contains 15 residues. The chain's CDR3 is CASRRTGSSGNTIYF. CDR3 nucleotide sequence: TGTGCCAGCAGGAGAACAGGGAGCTCTGGAAACACCATATATTTT.

In its sample, this clone was seen a few times. V and J are TRBV4-1 and TRBJ2-5, with 9 bases that match TRBD1. The CDR3 loop spans 16 amino acids. The V gene end was trimmed by 5 bases and the J gene end by 3 bases; junction bases not matched to a gene: 10. The germline V gene encodes CDR1 MGHRA and CDR2 YSYEKL. CDR3 sequence reads: CASSDRYRTGEETQYF. CDR3 bases: TGCGCCAGCAGCGATCGATACCGGACAGGGGAAGAGACCCAGTACTTC.

The V gene is TRBV2, the J gene TRBJ2-3, with a possible D match to TRBD1 (6 bases). CDR1 is SNHLY and CDR2 is FYNNEI in the germline V gene. The CDR3 contains 14 residues. The V and J ends lost 6 bases and 1 base respectively, with 11 bases between them. CDR3 nucleotide sequence: TGTGCCAGCAGCTTGACAGGAGGCACAGATACGCAGTATTTT. Protein: CASSLTGGTDTQYF.

This rearrangement joins TRBV2 to TRBJ2-1; D not certain. Trimming stripped 4 bases from V and 0 bases from J, with 10 bases between. Germline CDR1 SNHLY, CDR2 FYNNEI. The CDR3 contains 15 residues. DNA for the CDR3: TGTGCCAGCAGTGCGAGAACTAACTCCTACAATGAGCAGTTCTTC. Translation gives CASSARTNSYNEQFF.

This sequence joins TRBV21-1 and TRBJ2-5; TRBD2 is the table's D call, not checked against the DNA. TRBV21-1 is a pseudogene locus. The CDR3 length is 18 residues. The CDR3, as DNA: TGTGCCAGCAGCAAAAGGAAACTAGCGGGAGTAGTAGGAGAGACCCAGTACTTC. Translated: CASSKRKLAGVVGETQYF.

As concerns this clone: A read error may produce the germline difference seen at one junction end. The chain uses TRBV6-6 and TRBJ2-5; 8 bases are a match to TRBD2. This CDR3 contains 13 residues. Germline values: CDR1 MNHNY, CDR2 SVGAGI (reference sequence). CDR3: CASNYGRAETQYF. The CDR3 nucleotides are TGTGCCAGCAATTACGGGAGGGCGGAGACCCAGTACTTC.

The chain employs TRBV19 and TRBJ2-1, with TRBD2 matching 10 bases. The CDR3 is 14 residues long. Germline-derived CDR1 and CDR2 are LNHDA and SQIVND (reference sequence). The ends lost 5 bases at V and 9 bases at J; junction bases unmatched: 7. The CDR3 is CASSGLAGAVEQFF. In nucleotides, the CDR3 is TGTGCCAGTAGTGGGCTAGCGGGAGCGGTTGAGCAGTTCTTC.

In this sample, this clone turned up once. The rearrangement joins TRBV5-1 to TRBJ2-2; 9 bases match TRBD1. The junction had 5 bases not matched to a gene; V was cut back by 5 bases and J by 6 bases. Germline CDR1 SGHRS, CDR2 YFSETQ. The CDR3 extends over 14 amino acids. CDR3: CASSLRTGAGELFF. The CDR3 DNA reads as TGCGCCAGCAGTCTAAGGACAGGGGCCGGGGAGCTGTTTTTT.

This clone was found a few times. The CDR3 nucleotides are TGCAGCGTGCAGGCGACTAGCAGGTTCAATGAGCAGTTCTTC. Amino acids: CSVQATSRFNEQFF. The V call is TRBV29-1, the J call TRBJ2-1, with 7 bases that match TRBD2. Germline CDR1 SQVTM, CDR2 ANQGSEA. V was clipped by 6 bases and J by 6 bases; unmatched bases: 11. CDR3 length: 14 amino acids.

This clone was recorded a few times. CDR3 residues: CAWSVKPEQFF. CDR3 DNA sequence: TGTGCCTGGAGTGTCAAGCCGGAGCAGTTCTTC. V gene TRBV30 combines with J gene TRBJ2-1; D remains unclear. V lost 0 bases, J lost 10 bases, and 7 bases lay in between. The germline V gene has CDR1 GTSNPN and CDR2 SVGIG (reference sequence). The CDR3 has 11 amino acids.

This clone was detected only a few times. This chain links TRBV2 with TRBJ1-2, with D perhaps TRBD1 (6 bases). From germline, CDR1 is SNHLY and CDR2 FYNNEI. The V gene lost 6 bases and the J gene lost 7 bases, with 18 bases spanning the gap. The CDR3 consists of 14 residues. The CDR3, as DNA: TGTGCCAGCAGGGTCAGGGGAGAGGGAAGTGGCTACACCTTC. This encodes CASRVRGEGSGYTF.

The V and J genes are TRBV5-4 and TRBJ1-2; D remains unclear. Trimming took 3 bases from V and 4 from J, leaving 19 bases between them. Looked up from germline, CDR1 is SGHNT and CDR2 is YYREEE (reference sequence). This CDR3 spans 16 amino acids. The CDR3 region has the DNA TGTGCCAGCAGCTCCCTGGGCCAACAAAATACCTATGGCTACACCTTC. Protein product: CASSSLGQQNTYGYTF.

This clone was seen a handful of times. The V call is TRBV19, the J call TRBJ2-3; 7 bases align to TRBD1. This CDR3 contains 14 residues. Germline V CDR1 and CDR2: LNHDA, SQIVND (reference sequence). DNA of the CDR3: TGTGCAACCTCACAGGGGATCGGCATGGATACGCAGTATTTT. Its protein product is CATSQGIGMDTQYF.

This clone was observed a handful of times. This chain connects TRBV5-6 to TRBJ2-7; 8 nucleotides match TRBD1. Trimming took 4 bases from V and 0 from J; bases not matched to a gene: 6. Germline V gives CDR1 SGHDT, CDR2 YYEEEE. CDR3 length: 15 amino acids. CDR3 nucleotides: TGTGCCAGCAGCGCCGGACAGGGCAGCTCCTACGAGCAGTACTTC. Residues: CASSAGQGSSYEQYF.

J is TRBJ1-2 and V is TRBV7-9, with unresolved D. Germline lookup yields CDR1 SEHNR and CDR2 FQNEAQ (reference sequence). The CDR3 runs to 15 residues. The V end lost 5 bases, the J end lost 1 base, and 14 bases lay between the germline ends. CDR3 in DNA: TGTGCCAGCAGCCCTCCGTCATTGCGTAACTATGGCTACACCTTC. Protein: CASSPPSLRNYGYTF.

The chain has TRBV11-2 and TRBJ2-3; 8 positions match TRBD2. The V and J ends lost 1 base and 2 bases, in that order; junction bases with no gene match: 5. This CDR3 region has 16 residues. Germline V gives CDR1 SGHAT, CDR2 FQNNGV. The CDR3 loop is CASSLAGSGVTDTQYF. CDR3 bases: TGTGCCAGCAGCTTAGCGGGTAGCGGGGTCACAGATACGCAGTATTTT.

J is TRBJ2-6 and V is TRBV19, with a tentative D call TRBD2 (7 bases). Trimming stripped 7 bases from V and 1 base from J, with 17 bases between. CDR1 and CDR2 (germline): LNHDA, SQIVND (reference sequence). CDR3 size: 17 residues. The CDR3, as DNA: TGTGCCAGTACGGTGAGGGGGGGTACTTCTGGGGCCAACGTCCTGACTTTC. Encoded protein: CASTVRGGTSGANVLTF.

At least ten counts were recorded for this clone. V gene TRBV14 combines with J gene TRBJ2-1; the D gene is possibly TRBD2 (6 bases). Germline V gene lookup returns CDR1 SGHDN and CDR2 FVKESK. Trimming took 4 bases from V and 3 from J, leaving 10 bases between them. This CDR3 comprises 14 residues. CDR3 region: CASSPGSLYNEQFF. The CDR3 DNA sequence: TGTGCCAGCAGCCCCGGGAGCCTCTACAATGAGCAGTTCTTC.

The chain combines TRBV5-1 with TRBJ2-2; the D gene is possibly TRBD2 (5 bases). Germline CDR1 reads SGHRS; CDR2 reads YFSETQ. Trimming took 6 bases from V and 11 from J, leaving 29 bases between them. The CDR3 is made up of 17 amino acids. CDR3 in amino acids: CASMDKALGASRGELFF. CDR3 nucleotide sequence: TGCGCCAGCATGGATAAGGCATTGGGAGCAAGCCGGGGAGAGCTGTTTTTT. The full variable domain, completed using reference TRBV5-1 and TRBJ2-2, is KAGVTQTPRYLIKTRGQQVTLSCSPISGHRSVSWYQQTPGQGLQFLFEYFSETQRNKGNFPGRFSGRQFSNSRSEMNVSTLELGDSALYLCASMDKALGASRGELFFGEGSRLTVL.